This T cell receptor beta chain came from a study of T cell responses to AZD1222 COVID-19 vaccine. There are a few counts of this clone. Its specificity is not known. V gave up 2 bases and J gave up 2 bases, with 16 bases separating them. CDR3 size: 16 residues. CDR1 SGHTA and CDR2 FQGNSA come from the germline V gene. Sequenced by immunoSEQ multiplex PCR; TCRdb stores in-frame clones only, minus some. The sample shows 110,000 to 150,000 clones, about 93% of them seen only once. Study-wide points: Females outnumbered males among donors, who were mostly white British; clonal diversity was possibly underestimated. Compared with day 0, the breadth and depth of the Spike-specific TCR repertoire rose significantly after two doses of AZD1222.

Material: peripheral blood, obtained on day 0 of AZD1222 vaccination. The TCR comes from an adult in good health. The chain uses TRBV7-2 and TRBJ2-7; D is undetermined. The CDR3 loop is CASSLNPGRATYEQYF. DNA of the CDR3: TGTGCCAGCAGCTTAAACCCCGGACGGGCAACCTACGAGCAGTACTTC.